This T cell receptor beta chain was sequenced for a study of CD8+CD57+ T cells in acquired aplastic anemia. Study in general: DNA from sorted CD4+ and CD8+ cells averaged roughly 3.2 ug.

Genomic DNA acted as the template from which TCR beta VDJ combination and CDR3 sequence profiling were carried out. One entry per CDR3 protein, called by TCRdb with MiXCR from the reads. The repertoire holds approximately 220,000 distinct CDR3 sequences, with over 40% as singletons. Patients sequenced had flow cytometry evidence of CD8+CD57+ cell expansion. This clonotype has a handful of counts. CDR3 length: 15 residues. J lost 5 bases, V lost 4 bases, and 6 bases had no gene match. Germline assignment: CDR1 KGHDR and CDR2 SFDVKD. The rearrangement joins TRBV24-1 to TRBJ2-3; 9 bases are a match to TRBD2. The specimen was sorted CD4+, CD8+, or CD8+CD57+ T cells (not recorded which) from PBMCs. This sequence originates from a human donor with aplastic anemia. Here the CDR3 DNA reads TGTGCCACCAGTGAGGGCGGGGGGGCATTAGATACGCAGTATTTT. Encoded protein: CATSEGGGALDTQYF.